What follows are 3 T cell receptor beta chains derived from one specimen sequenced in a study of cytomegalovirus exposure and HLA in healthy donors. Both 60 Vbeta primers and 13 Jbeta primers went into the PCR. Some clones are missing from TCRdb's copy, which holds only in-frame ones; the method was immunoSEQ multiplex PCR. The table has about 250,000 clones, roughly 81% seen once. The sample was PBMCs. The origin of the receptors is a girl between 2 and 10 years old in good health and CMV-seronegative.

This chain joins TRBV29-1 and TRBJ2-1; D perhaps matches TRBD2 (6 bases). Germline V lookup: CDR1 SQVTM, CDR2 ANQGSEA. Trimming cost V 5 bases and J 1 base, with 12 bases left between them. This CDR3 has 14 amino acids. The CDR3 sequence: CSVNQGRSYNEQFF. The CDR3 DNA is TGCAGCGTTAATCAAGGGAGGTCCTACAATGAGCAGTTCTTC.

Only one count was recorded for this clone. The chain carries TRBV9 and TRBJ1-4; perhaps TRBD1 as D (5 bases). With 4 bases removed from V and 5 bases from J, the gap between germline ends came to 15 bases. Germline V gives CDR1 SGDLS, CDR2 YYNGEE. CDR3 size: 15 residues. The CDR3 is CASSSSGQENEKLFF. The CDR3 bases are TGTGCCAGCAGCTCCTCAGGGCAAGAAAATGAAAAACTGTTTTTT.

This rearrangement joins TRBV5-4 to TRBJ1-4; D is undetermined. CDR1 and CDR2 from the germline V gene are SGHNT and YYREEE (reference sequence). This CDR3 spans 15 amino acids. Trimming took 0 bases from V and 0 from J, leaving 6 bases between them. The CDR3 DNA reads TGTGCCAGCAGCTTGGGGCAGGCAACTAATGAAAAACTGTTTTTT. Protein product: CASSLGQATNEKLFF.